These 10 T cell receptor beta chains came from one sample sequenced in a study of regulatory T cells. Primers: 52 TRBV forward and 13 TRBJ reverse. Measured with immunoSEQ multiplex PCR; TCRdb has only the in-frame clones, and not every one. This table has about 9,500 clones, over 75% appearing once. Sequenced input: CD8+ T cells sorted from blood. The receptors stem from a person aged 18-29 years with CD3G deficiency.

V and J are TRBV1 and TRBJ1-6. TRBV1 is annotated as a pseudogene. The CDR3 length is 17 residues. The CDR3 bases are TGCACCAGCAGCCTATGGGGAGGAGGTCGGCAAAATTCACCCCTCCACTTT. Translated: CTSSLWGGGRQNSPLHF.

This clone was recorded once. The V call is TRBV6-7, the J call TRBJ1-2, with a weak D call TRBD1 (5 bases). TRBV6-7 is an ORF for which the function is uncertain. The CDR3 length is 14 residues. V was clipped by 5 bases and J by 8 bases, with 18 bases between them. The CDR3: CASSPQGGSSGYTF. In DNA, the CDR3 is TGTGCCAGCAGTCCGCAGGGAGGATCATCGGGCTACACCTTC.

The genes are TRBV6-1 and TRBJ2-7; 9 bases fit TRBD1. Germline lookup yields CDR1 MNHNS and CDR2 SASEGT. The CDR3 has 14 residues. V trimming: 6 bases; J trimming: 4 bases; junction bases outside the gene matches: 7. CDR3: CASRATGGIYEQYF. Here the CDR3 DNA reads TGTGCCAGCAGGGCAACAGGGGGCATATACGAGCAGTACTTC.

The chain carries TRBV27 and TRBJ2-1; the match to TRBD1 covers 8 bases. V lost 5 bases, J lost 14 bases, and 5 bases stayed unmatched. Germline V gives CDR1 MNHEY, CDR2 SMNVEV (reference sequence). The CDR3 is 11 residues long. CDR3 amino acids: CASSQGAIEFF. The CDR3 coding sequence is TGTGCCAGCAGTCAGGGGGCCATAGAGTTCTTC.

The V gene is TRBV6-1, the J gene TRBJ2-3; 7 nucleotides match TRBD1. The CDR3 has 15 residues. Trimming took 4 bases from V and 0 from J; bases not matched to a gene: 4. CDR1 is MNHNS and CDR2 is SASEGT in the germline V gene. The chain's CDR3 is CASSGTGSSTDTQYF. CDR3 sequence (DNA): TGTGCCAGCAGTGGGACAGGTTCTAGCACAGATACGCAGTATTTT.

This clone has only one observation. CDR3 coding DNA: TGTGCCAGTAGTCTAACCGGGACTAGCGGCTACAATGAGCAGTTCTTC. The encoded protein is CASSLTGTSGYNEQFF. This rearrangement joins TRBV19 to TRBJ2-1, with 11 bases that match TRBD2. Germline-derived CDR1 and CDR2 are LNHDA and SQIVND (reference sequence). The CDR3 consists of 16 residues. The V and J ends lost 5 bases and 3 bases, in that order; junction bases with no gene match: 6.

The genes are TRBV7-9 and TRBJ2-1; TRBD1 aligns across 7 bases. The J segment lost 6 bases and the V segment lost 5 bases, leaving 13 bases of the junction unmatched. The germline gives CDR1 SEHNR, CDR2 FQNEAQ (reference sequence). The CDR3 sequence is 16 residues long. CDR3 sequence: CASSSYRGGTLNEQFF. The CDR3 DNA is TGTGCCAGCAGCAGTTACAGGGGCGGTACACTCAATGAGCAGTTCTTC.

This sequence joins TRBV19 and TRBJ2-3; TRBD1 is a possible D gene (6 bases). V lost 5 bases to trimming and J lost 4 bases, with 10 bases between them. CDR1 and CDR2 (germline): LNHDA, SQIVND (reference sequence). CDR3 size: 13 residues. This CDR3 reads CASSEQGADTQYF. The CDR3 region has the DNA TGTGCCAGTAGTGAACAGGGCGCAGATACGCAGTATTTT.

This clone was seen a handful of times. V gene TRBV6-6 combines with J gene TRBJ1-6; TRBD1 aligns across 7 bases. CDR3 length equals 14 residues. CDR1 is MNHNY and CDR2 is SVGAGI in the germline V gene (reference sequence). V lost 4 bases to trimming and J lost 10 bases; unmatched junction nucleotides: 7. The CDR3 DNA reads TGTGCCAGCAGTTCATTAGACAGGGTCTCACCCCTCCACTTT. Translating gives CASSSLDRVSPLHF.

In its sample, this clone was seen once. The rearrangement uses TRBV28 and TRBJ2-7; a weak D match, TRBD1 (6 bases). In germline, CDR1 is MDHEN, CDR2 SYDVKM. The CDR3 runs 13 residues. V was trimmed by 5 bases and J by 2 bases, leaving 10 bases between them. The CDR3, as DNA: TGTGCCAGCAGTGGGGGCTTTGCCTACGAGCAGTACTTC. As protein: CASSGGFAYEQYF.